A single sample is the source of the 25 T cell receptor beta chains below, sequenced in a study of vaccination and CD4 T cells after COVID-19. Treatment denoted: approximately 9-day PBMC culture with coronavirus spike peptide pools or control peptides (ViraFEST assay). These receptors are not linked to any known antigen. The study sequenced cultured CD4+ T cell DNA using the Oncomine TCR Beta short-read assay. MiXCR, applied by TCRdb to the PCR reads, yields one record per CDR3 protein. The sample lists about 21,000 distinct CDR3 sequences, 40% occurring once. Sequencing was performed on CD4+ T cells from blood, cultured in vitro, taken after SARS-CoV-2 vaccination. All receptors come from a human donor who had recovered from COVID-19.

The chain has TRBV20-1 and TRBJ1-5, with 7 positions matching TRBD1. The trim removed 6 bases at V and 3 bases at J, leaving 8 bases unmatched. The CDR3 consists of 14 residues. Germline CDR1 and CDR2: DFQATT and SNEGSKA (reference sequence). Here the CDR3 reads CSALGGQFNQPQHF. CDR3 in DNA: TGCAGTGCCCTAGGGGGACAGTTCAATCAGCCCCAGCATTTT.

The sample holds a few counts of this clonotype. CDR3 sequence: CAISEGGDSNQPQHF. The CDR3 DNA follows: TGTGCCATCAGTGAGGGGGGAGATAGCAATCAGCCCCAGCATTTT. The rearrangement links TRBV10-3 to TRBJ1-5; a possible D gene is TRBD1 (5 bases). The CDR3 has 15 residues. V lost 2 bases, J lost 0 bases, and 8 bases lay in between. Per germline, CDR1 ENHRY and CDR2 SYGVKD.

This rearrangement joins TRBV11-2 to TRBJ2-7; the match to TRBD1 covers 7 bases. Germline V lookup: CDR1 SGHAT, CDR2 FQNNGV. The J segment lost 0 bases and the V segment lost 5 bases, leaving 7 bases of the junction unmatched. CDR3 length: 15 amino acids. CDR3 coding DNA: TGTGCCAGCAGCCCGACGACAGGGAGCTCCTACGAGCAGTACTTC. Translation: CASSPTTGSSYEQYF.

The CDR3 region is CASSQEVWGGEQYF. The DNA for the CDR3 is TGCGCCAGCAGCCAAGAGGTCTGGGGAGGCGAGCAGTACTTC. The chain carries TRBV4-1 and TRBJ2-7; TRBD2 is a possible D gene (6 bases). Per the germline V gene, CDR1 is MGHRA and CDR2 is YSYEKL. V lost 0 bases to trimming and J lost 6 bases, with 12 bases between them. The length of the CDR3 is 14 residues.

The CDR3: CSAYKPGQRRNQPQHF. CDR3 DNA: TGCAGTGCTTATAAACCAGGGCAGCGGCGCAATCAGCCCCAGCATTTT. The chain joins TRBV20-1 to TRBJ1-5, with a possible D match to TRBD1 (5 bases). V was pared by 5 bases and J by 2 bases, with 19 bases between. In germline, CDR1 is DFQATT, CDR2 SNEGSKA (reference sequence). The CDR3 extends over 16 amino acids.

The CDR3 nucleotides read TGTGCCAGTAGCCCTGACAGGGGAAATCAGCCCCAGCATTTT. This gives the protein CASSPDRGNQPQHF. The rearrangement links TRBV19 to TRBJ1-5; 8 bases line up with TRBD1. The V gene's germline CDR1 is LNHDA and CDR2 SQIVND (reference sequence). With V trimmed by 6 bases and J by 4 bases, 5 bases remained unmatched. CDR3 length: 14 residues.

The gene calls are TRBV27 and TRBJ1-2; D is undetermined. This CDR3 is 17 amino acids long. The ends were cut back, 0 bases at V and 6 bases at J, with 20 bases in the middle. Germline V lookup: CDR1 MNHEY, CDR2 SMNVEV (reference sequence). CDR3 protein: CASSLSRIEDMTHGYTF. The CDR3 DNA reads TGTGCCAGCAGTTTATCCCGTATCGAAGATATGACTCATGGCTACACCTTC.

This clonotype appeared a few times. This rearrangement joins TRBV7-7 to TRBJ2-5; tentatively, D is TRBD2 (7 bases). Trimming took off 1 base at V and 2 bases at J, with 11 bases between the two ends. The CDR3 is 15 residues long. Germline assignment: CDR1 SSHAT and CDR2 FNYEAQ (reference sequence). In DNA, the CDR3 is TGTGCCAGCAGCTTAGGTGCGGGGGCTCAAGAGACCCAGTACTTC. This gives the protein CASSLGAGAQETQYF.

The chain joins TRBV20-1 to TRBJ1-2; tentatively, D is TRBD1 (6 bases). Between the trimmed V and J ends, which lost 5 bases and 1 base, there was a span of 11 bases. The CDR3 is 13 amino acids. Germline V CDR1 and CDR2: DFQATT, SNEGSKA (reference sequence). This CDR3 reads CSAADRVNYGYTF. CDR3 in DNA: TGCAGTGCTGCGGACAGAGTTAACTATGGCTACACCTTC.

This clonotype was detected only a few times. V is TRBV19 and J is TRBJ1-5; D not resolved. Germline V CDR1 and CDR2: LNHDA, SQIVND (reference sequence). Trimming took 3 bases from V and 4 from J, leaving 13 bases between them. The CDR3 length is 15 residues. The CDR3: CASSIMLGRNQPQHF. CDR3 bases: TGTGCCAGTAGTATTATGTTGGGCCGGAATCAGCCCCAGCATTTT.

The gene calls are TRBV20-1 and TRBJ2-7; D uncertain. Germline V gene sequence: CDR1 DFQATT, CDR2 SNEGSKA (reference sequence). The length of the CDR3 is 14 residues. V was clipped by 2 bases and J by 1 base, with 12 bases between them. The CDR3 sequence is CSARRPERSYEQYF. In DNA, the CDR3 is TGCAGTGCTAGAAGACCCGAAAGATCCTACGAGCAGTACTTC.

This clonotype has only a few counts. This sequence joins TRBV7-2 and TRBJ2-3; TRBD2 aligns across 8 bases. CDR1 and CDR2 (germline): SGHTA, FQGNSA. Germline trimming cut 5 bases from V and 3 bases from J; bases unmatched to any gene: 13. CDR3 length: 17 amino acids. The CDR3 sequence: CASSQPRLARGTDTQYF. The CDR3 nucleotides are TGTGCCAGCAGCCAACCCCGACTAGCGCGAGGAACAGATACGCAGTATTTT. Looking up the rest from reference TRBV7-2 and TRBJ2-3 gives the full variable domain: GAGVSQSPSNKVTEKGKDVELRCDPISGHTALYWYRQSLGQGLEFLIYFQGNSAPDKSGLPSDRFSAERTGGSVSTLTIQRTQQEDSAVYLCASSQPRLARGTDTQYFGPGTRLTVL.

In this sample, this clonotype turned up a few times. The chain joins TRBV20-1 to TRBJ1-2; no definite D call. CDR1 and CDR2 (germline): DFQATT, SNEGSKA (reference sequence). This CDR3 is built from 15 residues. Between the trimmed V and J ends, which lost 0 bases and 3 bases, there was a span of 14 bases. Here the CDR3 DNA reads TGCAGTGCTAGAGACGGAAAAGGGAGGGACTATGGCTACACCTTC. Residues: CSARDGKGRDYGYTF.

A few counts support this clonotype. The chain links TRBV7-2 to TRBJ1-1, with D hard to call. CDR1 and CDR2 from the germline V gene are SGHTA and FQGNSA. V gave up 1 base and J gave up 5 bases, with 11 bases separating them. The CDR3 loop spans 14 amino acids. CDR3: CASSLGVGQTEAFF. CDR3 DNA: TGTGCCAGCAGCTTAGGGGTCGGGCAGACTGAAGCTTTCTTT.

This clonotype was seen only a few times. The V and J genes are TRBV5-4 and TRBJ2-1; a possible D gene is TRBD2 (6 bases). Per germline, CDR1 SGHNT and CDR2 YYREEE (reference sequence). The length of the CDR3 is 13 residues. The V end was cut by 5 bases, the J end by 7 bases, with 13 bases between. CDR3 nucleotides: TGTGCCAGCAGTAGTCGGGGGAATAATGAGCAGTTCTTC. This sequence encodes CASSSRGNNEQFF.

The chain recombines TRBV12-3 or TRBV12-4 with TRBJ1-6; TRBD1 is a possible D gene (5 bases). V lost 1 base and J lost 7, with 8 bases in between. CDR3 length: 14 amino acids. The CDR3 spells CASSLGGVNSPLHF. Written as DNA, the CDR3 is TGTGCCAGCAGTTTAGGGGGCGTAAATTCACCCCTCCACTTT.

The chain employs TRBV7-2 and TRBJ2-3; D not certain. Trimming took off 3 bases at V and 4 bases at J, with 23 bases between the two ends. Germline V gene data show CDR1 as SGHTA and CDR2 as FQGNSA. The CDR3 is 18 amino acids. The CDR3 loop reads CASSLEGGDPAVPDTQYF. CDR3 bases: TGTGCCAGCAGCTTGGAAGGTGGCGACCCCGCAGTTCCAGATACGCAGTATTTT.

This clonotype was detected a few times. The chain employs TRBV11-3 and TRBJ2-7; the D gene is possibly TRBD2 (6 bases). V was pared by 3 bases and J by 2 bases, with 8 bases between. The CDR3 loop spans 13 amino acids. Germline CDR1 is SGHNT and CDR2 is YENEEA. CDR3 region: CASSFSSAYEQYF. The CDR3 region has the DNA TGTGCCAGCAGCTTTTCTAGCGCCTACGAGCAGTACTTC. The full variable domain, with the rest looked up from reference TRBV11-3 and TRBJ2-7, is EAGVVQSPRYKIIEKKQPVAFWCNPISGHNTLYWYLQNLGQGPELLIRYENEEAVDDSQLPKDRFSAERLKGVDSTLKIQPAELGDSAVYLCASSFSSAYEQYFGPGTRLTVT.

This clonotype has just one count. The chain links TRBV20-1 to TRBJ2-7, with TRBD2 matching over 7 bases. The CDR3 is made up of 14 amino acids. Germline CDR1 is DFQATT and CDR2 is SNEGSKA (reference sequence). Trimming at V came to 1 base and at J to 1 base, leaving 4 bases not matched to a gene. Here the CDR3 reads CSARGVGGSYEQYF. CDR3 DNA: TGCAGTGCTAGAGGGGTGGGGGGGTCCTACGAGCAGTACTTC.

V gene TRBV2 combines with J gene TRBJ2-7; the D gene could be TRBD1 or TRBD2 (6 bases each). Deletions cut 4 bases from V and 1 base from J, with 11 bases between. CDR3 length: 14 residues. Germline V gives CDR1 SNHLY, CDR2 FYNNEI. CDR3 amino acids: CASSGGAPSYEQYF. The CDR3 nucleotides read TGTGCCAGCAGTGGGGGGGCCCCATCCTACGAGCAGTACTTC.

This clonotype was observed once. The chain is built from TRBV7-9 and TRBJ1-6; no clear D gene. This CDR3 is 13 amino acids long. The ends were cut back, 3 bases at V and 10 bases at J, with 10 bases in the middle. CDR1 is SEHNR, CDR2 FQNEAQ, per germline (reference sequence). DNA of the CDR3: TGTGCCAGCAGCTTGGTGCTAGGCTCACCCCTCCACTTT. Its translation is CASSLVLGSPLHF.

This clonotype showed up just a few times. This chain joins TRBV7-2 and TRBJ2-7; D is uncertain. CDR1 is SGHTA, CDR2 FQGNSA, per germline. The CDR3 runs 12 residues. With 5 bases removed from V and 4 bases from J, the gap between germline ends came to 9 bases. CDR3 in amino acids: CASSGNNYEQYF. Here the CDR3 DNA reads TGTGCCAGCAGCGGAAACAATTACGAGCAGTACTTC. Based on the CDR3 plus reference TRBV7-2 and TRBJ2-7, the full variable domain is GAGVSQSPSNKVTEKGKDVELRCDPISGHTALYWYRQSLGQGLEFLIYFQGNSAPDKSGLPSDRFSAERTGGSVSTLTIQRTQQEDSAVYLCASSGNNYEQYFGPGTRLTVT.

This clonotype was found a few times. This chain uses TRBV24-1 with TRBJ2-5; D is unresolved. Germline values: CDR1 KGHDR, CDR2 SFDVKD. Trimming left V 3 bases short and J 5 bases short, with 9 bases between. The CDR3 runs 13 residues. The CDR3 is CATSDGGGETQYF. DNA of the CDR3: TGTGCCACCAGTGATGGCGGTGGGGAGACCCAGTACTTC.

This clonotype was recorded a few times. The DNA for the CDR3 is TGTGCCAGTAGTAACCCCTGGGGGGGAGGGCAAGAGACCCAGTACTTC. It codes for CASSNPWGGGQETQYF. The rearrangement uses TRBV19 and TRBJ2-5, with 7 bases aligning to TRBD2. There are 16 residues in the CDR3. The V gene end was trimmed by 4 bases and the J gene end by 2 bases; junction bases not matched to a gene: 10. Germline V gives CDR1 LNHDA, CDR2 SQIVND (reference sequence).

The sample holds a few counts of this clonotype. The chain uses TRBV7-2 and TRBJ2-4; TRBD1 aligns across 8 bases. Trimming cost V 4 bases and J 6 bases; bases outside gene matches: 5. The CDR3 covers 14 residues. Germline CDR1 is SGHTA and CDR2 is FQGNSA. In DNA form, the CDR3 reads TGTGCCAGCAGCTCCCCAGGACAGGGAAACATTCAGTACTTC. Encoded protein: CASSSPGQGNIQYF.